This record looks at one T cell receptor (beta chain) sequence and its context. Libraries were prepared by immunoSEQ multiplex PCR; TCRdb keeps only in-frame clonotypes and omits some of them. The sample gives approximately 30,000 clones, under 90% of which show up once; over 0.45% is in the top ten. The entry originates in a study of T cell changes during pregnancy in multiple sclerosis. The V end was cut by 2 bases, the J end by 8 bases, with 13 bases between. Germline V gives CDR1 SGHTA, CDR2 FQGNSA. There are 15 residues in the CDR3. The origin of this receptor is a female donor in good health, enrolled as a control in a pregnancy study. Sequencing used CD4+ T cells from peripheral blood mononuclear cells, obtained in the first trimester of pregnancy. The chain links TRBV7-2 to TRBJ1-6; D perhaps matches TRBD1 (6 bases). The CDR3 nucleotides read TGTGCCAGCAGCTTAATGGACAGTGGGCATTCACCCCTCCACTTT. Translated: CASSLMDSGHSPLHF.